Below are 32 T cell receptor beta chains sequenced from a single sample in a study of siplizumab effects on memory and regulatory T cells. Profiling relied on immunoSEQ multiplex PCR, and the TCRdb table lists in-frame clones only, not all of them. This sample has over 85,000 clones, with roughly 92% found just once. The sequenced sample consisted of CD4+ T cells sorted from blood. These receptor sequences come from a human donor in good health.

The V call is TRBV7-2, the J call TRBJ2-7; the D is unclear. In germline, CDR1 is SGHTA, CDR2 FQGNSA. This CDR3 region has 13 residues. V dropped 1 base and J dropped 4 bases, with 8 bases sitting between them. CDR3 amino acids: CASSLDLSYEQYF. The CDR3 DNA is TGTGCCAGCAGCTTAGATTTATCTTACGAGCAGTACTTC.

This CDR3 reads CASSVQGTSGSGTQYF. The CDR3 DNA sequence: TGTGCCAGCAGCGTCCAAGGGACTAGCGGGAGCGGGACCCAGTACTTC. This chain joins TRBV9 and TRBJ2-5; 14 bases are shared with TRBD2. The CDR3 covers 16 residues. Trimming cost V 2 bases and J 7 bases; bases outside gene matches: 7. CDR1 is SGDLS and CDR2 is YYNGEE in the germline V gene. The entire variable domain, with the rest obtained from reference TRBV9 and TRBJ2-5, is as follows: DSGVTQTPKHLITATGQRVTLRCSPRSGDLSVYWYQQSLDQGLQFLIQYYNGEERAKGNILERFSAQQFPDLHSELNLSSLELGDSALYFCASSVQGTSGSGTQYFGPGTRLLVL.

V and J are TRBV6-6 and TRBJ1-2; 11 positions match TRBD1. The germline V gene encodes CDR1 MNHNY and CDR2 SVGAGI (reference sequence). V lost 5 bases and J lost 8; bases outside the gene matches: 10. This CDR3 comprises 15 residues. Here the CDR3 DNA reads TGTGCCAGCAGTCCTCCCGGACAGGGGGCATTGGGCTACACCTTC. Translating gives CASSPPGQGALGYTF.

This chain uses TRBV4-2 with TRBJ2-7; 10 nucleotides align to TRBD2. The germline V gene encodes CDR1 LGHNA and CDR2 YNFKEQ. V lost 0 bases, J lost 5 bases, and 7 bases stayed unmatched. CDR3 length equals 16 residues. This CDR3 reads CASSQDPAGGWNEQYF. DNA for the CDR3: TGTGCCAGCAGCCAAGACCCAGCGGGAGGGTGGAACGAGCAGTACTTC.

The chain combines TRBV5-5 with TRBJ2-7; D may be TRBD1 (5 bases). Trimming pared 1 base from V and 6 bases from J, leaving 14 bases between. Germline CDR1 is SGHKS and CDR2 is YYEKEE (reference sequence). The CDR3 runs 14 residues. Here the CDR3 DNA reads TGTGCCAGCAGCTTGCTGGACAATTTGGGCGAGCAGTACTTC. This codes for CASSLLDNLGEQYF.

This clone was detected only once. The chain is built from TRBV5-4 and TRBJ2-1; the match to TRBD1 covers 9 bases. Germline V lookup: CDR1 SGHNT, CDR2 YYREEE (reference sequence). The length of the CDR3 is 16 residues. Losses at the gene ends were 4 bases for V and 0 bases for J; bases not matched to a gene: 5. CDR3 in DNA: TGTGCCAGCAGCAGCGGACAGGGGAGCTCCTACAATGAGCAGTTCTTC. Its protein product is CASSSGQGSSYNEQFF.

This clone appeared a single time. V gene TRBV6-5 combines with J gene TRBJ2-1; D perhaps matches TRBD2 (6 bases). CDR1 and CDR2 from the germline V gene are MNHEY and SVGAGI. With 4 bases removed from V and 4 bases from J, the gap between germline ends came to 14 bases. This CDR3 has 15 residues. DNA for the CDR3: TGTGCCAGCAGTTTGCGGGACGGCTATTACAATGAGCAGTTCTTC. Its protein product is CASSLRDGYYNEQFF.

The rearrangement joins TRBV19 to TRBJ2-3; TRBD2 matches at 9 bases. Germline CDR1 and CDR2: LNHDA and SQIVND (reference sequence). This CDR3 has 15 residues. J was trimmed by 3 bases and V by 3 bases; bases with no gene match: 4. The DNA for the CDR3 is TGTGCCAGTAGTATGGGTACTAGCGGGACAGATACGCAGTATTTT. This gives the protein CASSMGTSGTDTQYF.

The chain carries TRBV29-1 and TRBJ1-2; 10 nucleotides line up with TRBD1. The germline CDR1 and CDR2 sequences are SQVTM and ANQGSEA. The CDR3 extends over 13 amino acids. V gave up 6 bases and J gave up 5 bases; unmatched junction bases: 6. CDR3 residues: CSVHGTGVYGYTF. In nucleotides, the CDR3 is TGCAGCGTGCACGGGACAGGGGTATATGGCTACACCTTC.

V and J are TRBV12-5 and TRBJ2-3; the D gene is possibly TRBD1 (7 bases). Between the trimmed V and J ends, which lost 7 bases and 7 bases, there was a span of 12 bases. The CDR3 contains 12 residues. Germline CDR1 reads LGHNT; CDR2 reads FRNRAP. The CDR3 loop is CASAQGGNTQYF. CDR3 bases: TGTGCTAGTGCCCAGGGGGGAAATACGCAGTATTTT.

This sequence joins TRBV10-3 and TRBJ2-5; 7 bases line up with TRBD1. CDR1 is ENHRY and CDR2 is SYGVKD in the germline V gene. The CDR3 is 14 amino acids. The V and J ends lost 6 bases and 5 bases, in that order; junction bases with no gene match: 9. The CDR3 DNA follows: TGTGCCATCAGCCGGGACAGCGTTCGGGAGACCCAGTACTTC. This sequence encodes CAISRDSVRETQYF.

This sequence joins TRBV5-4 and TRBJ1-1; D may be TRBD1 (6 bases). V dropped 0 bases and J dropped 0 bases, with 9 bases sitting between them. This CDR3 has 15 residues. Germline V gene data show CDR1 as SGHNT and CDR2 as YYREEE (reference sequence). The chain's CDR3 is CASSLAGVMNTEAFF. CDR3 nucleotide sequence: TGTGCCAGCAGCTTGGCAGGGGTCATGAACACTGAAGCTTTCTTT.

V and J are TRBV5-1 and TRBJ2-7; D ambiguous. V lost 4 bases to trimming and J lost 0 bases, with 14 bases between them. CDR1 and CDR2 from the germline V gene are SGHRS and YFSETQ. The CDR3 totals 15 residues. CDR3 DNA sequence: TGCGCCAGCAGCCTGGCATCGGGTTTCTCCTACGAGCAGTACTTC. Protein sequence: CASSLASGFSYEQYF.

The sample holds one count of this clone. This chain uses TRBV18 with TRBJ2-1; 8 bases match TRBD1. The ends lost 6 bases at V and 6 bases at J; junction bases unmatched: 10. The CDR3 length is 15 residues. The germline V gene encodes CDR1 KGHSH and CDR2 LQKENI. CDR3 bases: TGTGCCAGCTCCGGAGGACAGGGTGGAGGCAATGAGCAGTTCTTC. Its protein product is CASSGGQGGGNEQFF.

The chain combines TRBV5-1 with TRBJ2-1; 8 nucleotides line up with TRBD2. CDR1 is SGHRS, CDR2 YFSETQ, per germline. Trimming took 4 bases from V and 5 from J; bases not matched to a gene: 8. The CDR3 extends over 15 amino acids. The CDR3 bases are TGCGCCAGCAGCCAAGGGGGACTAGAGAACAATGAGCAGTTCTTC. It specifies CASSQGGLENNEQFF. The full variable domain, its missing parts supplied by reference TRBV5-1 and TRBJ2-1, is KAGVTQTPRYLIKTRGQQVTLSCSPISGHRSVSWYQQTPGQGLQFLFEYFSETQRNKGNFPGRFSGRQFSNSRSEMNVSTLELGDSALYLCASSQGGLENNEQFFGPGTRLTVL.

The chain uses TRBV7-2 and TRBJ1-2; D may be TRBD1 (5 bases). Germline assignment: CDR1 SGHTA and CDR2 FQGNSA. V was clipped by 4 bases and J by 1 base, with 19 bases between them. This CDR3 has 17 amino acids. The CDR3 sequence is CASSSDRQRVLNYGYTF. In DNA, the CDR3 is TGTGCCAGCAGCTCAGACAGACAGAGAGTCCTTAACTATGGCTACACCTTC.

The chain joins TRBV7-2 to TRBJ2-3, with no clear D. The V end was cut by 0 bases, the J end by 6 bases, with 4 bases between. Germline CDR1 SGHTA, CDR2 FQGNSA. The CDR3 extends over 12 amino acids. The CDR3 nucleotides are TGTGCCAGCAGCTTAGCCTACGATACGCAGTATTTT. Translated: CASSLAYDTQYF.

The chain joins TRBV2 to TRBJ2-7, with no clear D. CDR1 and CDR2 from the germline V gene are SNHLY and FYNNEI. CDR3 length equals 12 residues. V lost 8 bases, J lost 1 base, and 9 bases lay in between. CDR3 amino acids: CASLMPSYEQYF. DNA for the CDR3: TGTGCCAGCCTAATGCCTTCCTACGAGCAGTACTTC.

J is TRBJ2-7 and V is TRBV28, with D perhaps TRBD1 (6 bases). Looked up from germline, CDR1 is MDHEN and CDR2 is SYDVKM. V was trimmed by 5 bases and J by 0 bases, leaving 11 bases between them. There are 14 residues in the CDR3. The CDR3 DNA sequence: TGTGCCAGCAGTCGAGGGACACACTCCTACGAGCAGTACTTC. Residues: CASSRGTHSYEQYF.

This clone has only a few counts. The gene calls are TRBV21-1 and TRBJ1-5; the table's D gene call, TRBD1, was not cross checked with the DNA. TRBV21-1 is listed as a pseudogene. The CDR3 has 16 amino acids. The CDR3 nucleotides are TGTGCCAGCAGCAAAGAGCAGGGGCCGAATTATCAGCCCCAGCATTTT. Its protein is CASSKEQGPNYQPQHF.

V is TRBV19 and J is TRBJ1-1; 7 positions agree with TRBD1. Per germline, CDR1 LNHDA and CDR2 SQIVND (reference sequence). The CDR3 spans 14 residues. V lost 5 bases and J lost 1; bases outside the gene matches: 4. CDR3 sequence reads: CASSVDRKNTEAFF. The CDR3 DNA reads as TGTGCCAGTAGTGTGGACAGGAAGAACACTGAAGCTTTCTTT.

This rearrangement joins TRBV18 to TRBJ2-3; possibly TRBD1 or TRBD2 for D (5 bases each). V was pared by 3 bases and J by 2 bases, with 9 bases between. Germline CDR1 reads KGHSH; CDR2 reads LQKENI. The CDR3 contains 14 residues. DNA for the CDR3: TGTGCCAGCTCACCGTCGGGGCCCACAGATACGCAGTATTTT. It codes for CASSPSGPTDTQYF.

The V gene is TRBV5-1, the J gene TRBJ2-2; 11 nucleotides line up with TRBD2. V trimming: 3 bases; J trimming: 3 bases; junction bases outside the gene matches: 7. The germline V gene encodes CDR1 SGHRS and CDR2 YFSETQ. The CDR3 consists of 17 residues. The CDR3 DNA reads as TGCGCCAGCAGCTCCGGACTAGCGGGCCCCTACACCGGGGAGCTGTTTTTT. As protein: CASSSGLAGPYTGELFF.

The gene calls are TRBV7-8 and TRBJ2-7; D remains unclear. CDR1 is SGHVS and CDR2 is FQNEAQ in the germline V gene. The CDR3 loop spans 14 amino acids. V was cut by 5 bases and J by 2 bases, with 13 bases left in between. The CDR3 DNA follows: TGTGCCAGCAGCCAACGGACGGAGACCTACGAGCAGTACTTC. Translated, it gives CASSQRTETYEQYF. The entire variable domain, with the rest obtained from reference TRBV7-8 and TRBJ2-7, is as follows: GAGVSQSPRYKVAKRGQDVALRCDPISGHVSLFWYQQALGQGPEFLTYFQNEAQLDKSGLPSDRFFAERPEGSVSTLKIQRTQQEDSAVYLCASSQRTETYEQYFGPGTRLTVT.

CDR3 sequence reads: CASSPGLAGAPYEQYF. The CDR3 DNA sequence: TGCGCCAGCAGCCCCGGACTAGCGGGAGCACCCTACGAGCAGTACTTC. V is TRBV5-1 and J is TRBJ2-7; 13 bases agree with TRBD2. This CDR3 region has 16 residues. V dropped 4 bases and J dropped 2; count of bases not matched to a gene: 6. Germline-derived CDR1 and CDR2 are SGHRS and YFSETQ.

The V and J genes are TRBV19 and TRBJ2-5; 11 nucleotides agree with TRBD2. The CDR3 runs 15 residues. CDR1 is LNHDA, CDR2 SQIVND, per germline (reference sequence). The junction had 4 bases not matched to a gene; V was cut back by 2 bases and J by 5 bases. The CDR3: CASSIPGLAVETQYF. CDR3 nucleotide sequence: TGTGCCAGTAGTATACCGGGACTAGCGGTCGAGACCCAGTACTTC.

In nucleotides, the CDR3 is TGTGCCAGCAGCTATCGACAGGGGGGAGAGACCCAGTACTTC. This gives the protein CASSYRQGGETQYF. V usage is TRBV5-4 and J usage is TRBJ2-5, with 9 nucleotides matching TRBD1. The CDR3 extends over 14 amino acids. V was pared by 3 bases and J by 4 bases, with 4 bases of the junction left unmatched. In germline, CDR1 is SGHNT, CDR2 YYREEE (reference sequence).

The CDR3 nucleotides read TGTGCCAGCAGTTATCCCCCCGCTAGCGGGTTTTACGAGCAGTACTTC. Protein product: CASSYPPASGFYEQYF. The chain uses TRBV6-6 and TRBJ2-7; 8 bases are a match to TRBD2. V lost 3 bases to trimming and J lost 4 bases; unmatched junction nucleotides: 11. The CDR3 length is 16 residues. The germline CDR1 and CDR2 sequences are MNHNY and SVGAGI (reference sequence).

The chain combines TRBV20-1 with TRBJ2-3, with 7 positions matching TRBD2. The CDR3 runs 11 residues. J was trimmed by 5 bases and V by 6 bases; bases with no gene match: 2. Germline-derived CDR1 and CDR2 are DFQATT and SNEGSKA (reference sequence). This chain's CDR3 is CSAGRGDTQYF. As DNA, the CDR3 is TGCAGTGCAGGGAGGGGAGATACGCAGTATTTT.

The rearrangement links TRBV11-3 to TRBJ2-1, with D hard to call. The length of the CDR3 is 16 residues. CDR1 and CDR2 from the germline V gene are SGHNT and YENEEA. Deletions cut 3 bases from V and 0 bases from J, with 12 bases between. The CDR3 sequence is CASSFGEQSSYNEQFF. The CDR3 nucleotides read TGTGCCAGCAGCTTTGGGGAACAAAGCTCCTACAATGAGCAGTTCTTC.

The chain couples TRBV7-8 to TRBJ2-7, with 8 positions matching TRBD1. Per the germline V gene, CDR1 is SGHVS and CDR2 is FQNEAQ. J gave up 4 bases and V 1 base, and 0 bases lay outside the gene matches. The CDR3 runs to 13 residues. CDR3 DNA: TGTGCCAGCAGCTTAGGGACAGGGTACGAGCAGTACTTC. Amino acid sequence: CASSLGTGYEQYF. Supplemented by reference TRBV7-8 and TRBJ2-7, the full variable domain reads GAGVSQSPRYKVAKRGQDVALRCDPISGHVSLFWYQQALGQGPEFLTYFQNEAQLDKSGLPSDRFFAERPEGSVSTLKIQRTQQEDSAVYLCASSLGTGYEQYFGPGTRLTVT.

The V call is TRBV2, the J call TRBJ2-2; D is unresolved. Trimming shortened V by 5 bases and J by 2 bases, and 12 bases separated the two germline ends. The CDR3 is 15 amino acids. Germline-derived CDR1 and CDR2 are SNHLY and FYNNEI. CDR3 sequence reads: CASSPRSLNTGELFF. The CDR3 DNA is TGTGCCAGCAGTCCCCGATCACTCAACACCGGGGAGCTGTTTTTT.